The clone carrying this T cell receptor (beta chain) was seen only once. Sequenced by immunoSEQ multiplex PCR; TCRdb stores in-frame clones only, minus some. The sample holds 78,000 or so clones, around nine tenths seen once. The data stem from a study of OX40 agonist ivuxolimab in advanced cancers. CDR3 length equals 17 residues. CDR1 SGHVS and CDR2 FNYEAQ come from the germline V gene. The J segment lost 2 bases and the V segment lost 2 bases, leaving 11 bases of the junction unmatched. The sequencing here drew on CD4+ or CD8+ T cells sorted from blood, taken in a trial of the OX40 agonist ivuxolimab. The chain combines TRBV7-6 with TRBJ1-1, with 7 nucleotides matching TRBD1. The source of this sequence is an adult with an advanced solid tumor such as melanoma, head and neck, liver or kidney cancer. The CDR3 DNA is TGTGCCAGCAGCTTATTAACGGGACAGCTATTCAACACTGAAGCTTTCTTT. It translates to CASSLLTGQLFNTEAFF.